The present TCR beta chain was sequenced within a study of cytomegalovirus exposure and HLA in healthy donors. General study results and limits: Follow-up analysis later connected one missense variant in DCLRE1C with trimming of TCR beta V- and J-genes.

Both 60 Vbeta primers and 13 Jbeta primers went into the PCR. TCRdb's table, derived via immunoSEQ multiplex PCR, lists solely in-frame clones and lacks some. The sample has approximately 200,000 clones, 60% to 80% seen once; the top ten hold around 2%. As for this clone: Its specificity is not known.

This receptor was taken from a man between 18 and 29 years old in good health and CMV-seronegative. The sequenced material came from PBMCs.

DNA for the CDR3: TGTGCCAGAAGCTTCGAGCAGGGAAGTTCAGCGTACGAGCAGTACTTC. Its translation is CARSFEQGSSAYEQYF. The chain carries TRBV5-3 and TRBJ2-5; maybe TRBD1 (5 bases). The tail of the sequence fits TRBJ2-7 better, so the J call may be wrong. TRBV5-3 is identified as an open reading frame with a role that is uncertain. The length of the CDR3 is 16 residues.